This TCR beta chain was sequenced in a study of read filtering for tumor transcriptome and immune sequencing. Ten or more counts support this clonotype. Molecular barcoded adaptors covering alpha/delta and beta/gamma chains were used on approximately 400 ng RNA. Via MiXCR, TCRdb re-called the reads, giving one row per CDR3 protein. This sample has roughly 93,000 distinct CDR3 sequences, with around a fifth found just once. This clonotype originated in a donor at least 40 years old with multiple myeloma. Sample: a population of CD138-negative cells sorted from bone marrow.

CDR3 residues: CASSHGRGSTDTQYF. CDR3 coding DNA: TGCGCCAGCAGCCATGGTAGGGGAAGCACAGATACGCAGTATTTT. The rearrangement uses TRBV4-1 and TRBJ2-3; D possibly corresponds to TRBD1 (5 bases). The length of the CDR3 is 15 residues. Deletions cut 3 bases from V and 0 bases from J, with 10 bases between. Germline V gene lookup returns CDR1 MGHRA and CDR2 YSYEKL.